The 32 T cell receptor beta chains below were found in one sample sequenced in a study of T cell responses to AZD1222 COVID-19 vaccine. The method was immunoSEQ multiplex PCR; TCRdb's version includes in-frame clones alone and lacks a portion of them. The table includes about 160,000 clones, roughly nine tenths detected once. The sample consisted of peripheral blood, taken 28 days after the second AZD1222 dose. These receptors were taken from an adult who received the AZD1222 COVID-19 vaccine.

In the case of this clone: Within the sample, other DNA sequences also encode this same CDR3. J is TRBJ1-6 and V is TRBV5-1, with no clear D. The CDR3 is 13 residues long. V gave up 0 bases and J gave up 7 bases, with 5 bases separating them. Germline V gene data show CDR1 as SGHRS and CDR2 as YFSETQ. The CDR3 DNA reads TGCGCCAGCAGCTTGGACCAAAATTCACCCCTCCACTTT. This translates into CASSLDQNSPLHF.

The genes are TRBV6-1 and TRBJ2-1; 8 bases fit TRBD2. The CDR3 has 16 residues. In germline, CDR1 is MNHNS, CDR2 SASEGT. With 1 base clipped from V and 1 base from J, the junction kept 3 bases outside the gene matches. The CDR3 spells CASSEDERGSYNEQFF. CDR3 nucleotides: TGTGCCAGCAGTGAAGATGAGCGGGGGTCCTACAATGAGCAGTTCTTC.

V gene TRBV19 combines with J gene TRBJ2-2; 15 nucleotides align to TRBD2. CDR1 LNHDA and CDR2 SQIVND come from the germline V gene (reference sequence). There are 16 residues in the CDR3. The trim removed 10 bases at V and 3 bases at J, leaving 6 bases unmatched. This CDR3 reads CATGTSGGPYTGELFF. Written as DNA, the CDR3 is TGTGCCACCGGGACTAGCGGGGGGCCGTACACCGGGGAGCTGTTTTTT.

This sequence joins TRBV29-1 and TRBJ1-5, with 8 bases fitting TRBD1. This CDR3 has 12 residues. The ends lost 3 bases at V and 11 bases at J; junction bases unmatched: 6. The germline V gene has CDR1 SQVTM and CDR2 ANQGSEA. CDR3 amino acids: CSVEITGGTQHF. DNA of the CDR3: TGCAGCGTTGAGATTACAGGGGGGACCCAGCATTTT.

This clone occurred a few times. The rearrangement uses TRBV6-5 and TRBJ1-6; D gene ambiguous. From germline, CDR1 is MNHEY and CDR2 SVGAGI. V lost 7 bases to trimming and J lost 0 bases, with 10 bases between them. This CDR3 comprises 15 residues. CDR3 nucleotide sequence: TGTGCCAGCACGGAGTCGAGCTCCTATAATTCACCCCTCCACTTT. It codes for CASTESSSYNSPLHF.

This chain joins TRBV5-1 and TRBJ2-2; D not certain. The CDR3 sequence is 13 residues long. The germline V gene encodes CDR1 SGHRS and CDR2 YFSETQ. The ends were cut back, 8 bases at V and 6 bases at J, with 14 bases in the middle. The CDR3 is CASSDLAAGELFF. The CDR3 coding sequence is TGCGCCAGTTCGGACCTGGCGGCCGGGGAGCTGTTTTTT.

The chain is built from TRBV12-2 and TRBJ1-1; the D call TRBD1 from the table was never checked on the DNA. TRBV12-2 is noted as a pseudogene. The CDR3 extends over 16 amino acids. In DNA form, the CDR3 reads TGTGCAAGTCGCTTAGCGTGCCGACAGGGTGATACTGAAGCTTTCTTT. Amino acid sequence: CASRLACRQGDTEAFF.

The chain recombines TRBV6-5 with TRBJ1-3, with a weak D call TRBD1 (5 bases). Germline assignment: CDR1 MNHEY and CDR2 SVGAGI. This CDR3 has 14 amino acids. V was pared by 4 bases and J by 2 bases, with 9 bases between. DNA of the CDR3: TGTGCCAGCAGTTTGGGACGGACTGGAAACACCATATATTTT. Its translation: CASSLGRTGNTIYF.

The chain joins TRBV27 to TRBJ1-6, with D hard to call. The V gene lost 3 bases and the J gene lost 0 bases, with 9 bases spanning the gap. Germline V gene data show CDR1 as MNHEY and CDR2 as SMNVEV (reference sequence). The CDR3 consists of 16 residues. The CDR3 protein is CASSFLGSSYNSPLHF. CDR3 bases: TGTGCCAGCAGTTTTCTAGGGAGCTCCTATAATTCACCCCTCCACTTT.

The chain combines TRBV27 with TRBJ1-2, with a weak D call TRBD1 (5 bases). Germline V gene sequence: CDR1 MNHEY, CDR2 SMNVEV (reference sequence). V was shortened by 4 bases and J by 2 bases, with 11 bases between the two germline ends. The CDR3 sequence is 14 residues long. CDR3 DNA: TGTGCCAGCAGTTGGGACGGTGGGAACTATGGCTACACCTTC. Translation: CASSWDGGNYGYTF.

The chain employs TRBV27 and TRBJ1-1; TRBD1 is a possible D gene (5 bases). This CDR3 comprises 14 residues. Germline CDR1 reads MNHEY; CDR2 reads SMNVEV (reference sequence). The V and J ends lost 5 bases and 4 bases respectively, with 14 bases between them. Written as DNA, the CDR3 is TGTGCCAGCAGTCTATTCCCCGGGGCCACTGAAGCTTTCTTT. Translation: CASSLFPGATEAFF.

The CDR3 DNA reads TGTGCCAGCACCAGGGGGGAGTGGTATGGCTACACCTTC. As protein: CASTRGEWYGYTF. This sequence joins TRBV12-3 or TRBV12-4 and TRBJ1-2; 7 positions match TRBD1. With V trimmed by 7 bases and J by 5 bases, 7 bases remained unmatched. This CDR3 is built from 13 residues.

The V gene is TRBV5-4, the J gene TRBJ1-2; D not resolved. Germline V gene sequence: CDR1 SGHNT, CDR2 YYREEE (reference sequence). The CDR3 has 13 residues. Trimming removed 0 bases from V and 3 bases from J, with 6 bases in between. CDR3 DNA: TGTGCCAGCAGCTTGGTTGGATACTATGGCTACACCTTC. Translating gives CASSLVGYYGYTF.

The chain couples TRBV9 to TRBJ1-2; tentatively, D is TRBD1 (6 bases). V lost 4 bases, J lost 3 bases, and 10 bases lay in between. The CDR3 is 13 amino acids. Germline V gene data show CDR1 as SGDLS and CDR2 as YYNGEE. The CDR3 loop reads CASSLQGHYGYTF. CDR3 sequence (DNA): TGTGCCAGCAGCTTACAGGGCCACTATGGCTACACCTTC.

This clone appeared a single time. The CDR3 reads CASSEGDNLNTEAFF. Here the CDR3 DNA reads TGTGCCAGCAGTGAAGGGGACAACCTGAACACTGAAGCTTTCTTT. The V call is TRBV6-1, the J call TRBJ1-1; weak D call: TRBD1 (6 bases). CDR1 MNHNS and CDR2 SASEGT come from the germline V gene. The V end lost 1 base, the J end lost 0 bases, and 9 bases lay between the germline ends. This CDR3 region has 15 residues.

This chain joins TRBV29-1 and TRBJ2-5; no clear D. The CDR3 has 14 residues. Trimming took off 4 bases at V and 5 bases at J, with 17 bases between the two ends. CDR1 and CDR2 from the germline V gene are SQVTM and ANQGSEA. DNA for the CDR3: TGCAGCGTTGGGGGTGTCACGCTAGTGGAGACCCAGTACTTC. Its protein product is CSVGGVTLVETQYF.

This chain connects TRBV27 to TRBJ1-2; unclear D gene. CDR1 and CDR2 (germline): MNHEY, SMNVEV (reference sequence). V was trimmed by 2 bases and J by 8 bases, leaving 15 bases between them. This CDR3 contains 14 residues. CDR3 in amino acids: CASSLRVDHMGYTF. In nucleotides, the CDR3 is TGTGCCAGCAGTTTACGGGTGGATCATATGGGCTACACCTTC.

The genes are TRBV25-1 and TRBJ1-2; 10 nucleotides match TRBD1. CDR3 length equals 13 residues. Germline assignment: CDR1 MGHDK and CDR2 SYGVNS. The trim removed 4 bases at V and 6 bases at J, leaving 2 bases unmatched. The CDR3 is CASSVGTGDGYTF. The CDR3 DNA is TGTGCCAGCAGTGTCGGGACAGGGGATGGCTACACCTTC.

V is TRBV6-5 and J is TRBJ1-1; D is ambiguous. V lost 2 bases and J 7 bases, leaving 8 bases between the germline ends. The CDR3 runs 12 residues. Per germline, CDR1 MNHEY and CDR2 SVGAGI. The CDR3 is CASSYRDGEAFF. The CDR3 DNA is TGTGCCAGCAGTTACAGGGATGGTGAAGCTTTCTTT.

The gene calls are TRBV4-1 and TRBJ1-2, with D possibly TRBD1 on 6 matching bases. This CDR3 has 15 residues. Germline CDR1 reads MGHRA; CDR2 reads YSYEKL. Trimming removed 1 base at V and 6 bases at J, with 15 bases between. CDR3 sequence (DNA): TGCGCCAGCAGCCAAGGTCGCAGGGGCTGGGATGGCTACACCTTC. Its translation is CASSQGRRGWDGYTF.

CDR3 coding DNA: TGTGCCAGCAGTAGGGACAGGGGACGCGGCTACACCTTC. Protein product: CASSRDRGRGYTF. The rearrangement joins TRBV7-2 to TRBJ1-2; 10 positions match TRBD1. Germline trimming cut 6 bases from V and 8 bases from J; bases unmatched to any gene: 6. This CDR3 region has 13 residues. The V gene's germline CDR1 is SGHTA and CDR2 FQGNSA.

The chain uses TRBV19 and TRBJ1-6; 7 nucleotides agree with TRBD1. CDR3 length: 16 amino acids. V lost 6 bases to trimming and J lost 0 bases; unmatched junction nucleotides: 5. Germline-derived CDR1 and CDR2 are LNHDA and SQIVND (reference sequence). The CDR3 DNA reads as TGTGCCAGTAGCCGGGACAGCCTCTCCTATAATTCACCCCTCCACTTT. Translated: CASSRDSLSYNSPLHF.

This clone was seen a single time. One end of the junction is discordant with germline, which a read error may explain. This chain links TRBV5-4 with TRBJ2-1; 8 bases line up with TRBD2. CDR1 and CDR2 from the germline V gene are SGHNT and YYREEE (reference sequence). The CDR3 runs to 16 residues. The CDR3 spells CASSPYGGASNNEQFF. The CDR3 region has the DNA TGTGCCAGCAGCCCCTACGGGGGGGCCTCCAACAATGAGCAGTTCTTC.

This sequence joins TRBV5-4 and TRBJ2-7; D possibly corresponds to TRBD1 (5 bases). This CDR3 has 14 amino acids. Germline V CDR1 and CDR2: SGHNT, YYREEE (reference sequence). Deletions cut 2 bases from V and 2 bases from J, with 11 bases between. CDR3 coding DNA: TGTGCCAGCAGCTTAGACAGATTAACCTACGAGCAGTACTTC. Its translation is CASSLDRLTYEQYF.

The J gene is TRBJ1-1, the V gene TRBV13; 11 bases map to TRBD1. V lost 6 bases to trimming and J lost 5 bases; unmatched junction nucleotides: 8. The CDR3 has 15 amino acids. Looked up from germline, CDR1 is PRHDT and CDR2 is FYEKMQ (reference sequence). CDR3 DNA: TGTGCCAGCAGTTCCTTTGGGACAGGGGGAACTGAAGCTTTCTTT. Its protein product is CASSSFGTGGTEAFF.

The chain recombines TRBV19 with TRBJ1-2; D call uncertain. Trimming cost V 7 bases and J 0 bases, with 12 bases left between them. CDR3 length: 14 amino acids. Germline V gene sequence: CDR1 LNHDA, CDR2 SQIVND (reference sequence). CDR3 in DNA: TGTGCCAGTACCCCGAGTGACTCTAACTATGGCTACACCTTC. Protein sequence: CASTPSDSNYGYTF.

The V gene is TRBV10-1, the J gene TRBJ2-7, with TRBD1 matching 10 bases. Germline V lookup: CDR1 WNHNN, CDR2 SYGVQD (reference sequence). V was clipped by 4 bases and J by 4 bases; unmatched bases: 13. The CDR3 has 17 amino acids. CDR3: CASSAQLPGQGSYEQYF. In DNA form, the CDR3 reads TGCGCCAGCAGTGCCCAACTGCCGGGACAGGGGAGTTACGAGCAGTACTTC.

In this sample, this clone turned up once. The chain has TRBV10-3 and TRBJ2-7, with TRBD1 identical over 9 bases. CDR1 ENHRY and CDR2 SYGVKD come from the germline V gene. The CDR3 consists of 13 residues. Unmatched junction bases numbered 7, after V lost 10 bases and J lost 3 bases. For the CDR3, the DNA is TGTGCCACCGCGGGACAGGGAAACTACGAGCAGTACTTC. This encodes CATAGQGNYEQYF.

The gene calls are TRBV6-6 and TRBJ2-2, with 7 bases fitting TRBD2. Germline assignment: CDR1 MNHNY and CDR2 SVGAGI (reference sequence). The CDR3 is 16 amino acids. The J segment lost 2 bases and the V segment lost 1 base, leaving 4 bases of the junction unmatched. CDR3: CASSYLAGVNTGELFF. In DNA, the CDR3 is TGTGCCAGCAGTTACTTGGCGGGGGTAAACACCGGGGAGCTGTTTTTT.

The chain carries TRBV7-3 and TRBJ2-1; 9 bases map to TRBD1. V dropped 5 bases and J dropped 4; count of bases not matched to a gene: 9. CDR1 is SGHTA, CDR2 FQGTGA, per germline. This CDR3 contains 16 residues. The CDR3 DNA reads as TGTGCCAGCAGCAGATTTCCGGGACAGGGTTACAATGAGCAGTTCTTC. Residues: CASSRFPGQGYNEQFF.

This chain joins TRBV5-1 and TRBJ1-3; D might be TRBD1 (6 bases). The CDR3 sequence is 15 residues long. CDR1 and CDR2 from the germline V gene are SGHRS and YFSETQ. With 4 bases removed from V and 0 bases from J, the gap between germline ends came to 11 bases. The chain's CDR3 is CASSTGQLSGNTIYF. The CDR3 DNA reads TGCGCCAGCAGCACAGGACAGCTCTCTGGAAACACCATATATTTT.

The rearrangement links TRBV9 to TRBJ1-1; tentatively, D is TRBD1 (5 bases). The CDR3 has 14 residues. Germline V lookup: CDR1 SGDLS, CDR2 YYNGEE. With 4 bases removed from V and 0 bases from J, the gap between germline ends came to 10 bases. CDR3 nucleotide sequence: TGTGCCAGCAGCCCCAGGGTGGTGAACACTGAAGCTTTCTTT. Translating it yields CASSPRVVNTEAFF.